This TCR beta chain was recorded in a study of spatial heterogeneity in lung cancer. TCRdb itself ran the 5' RACE reads through MiXCR, one entry per CDR3 protein. Of some 85,000 distinct CDR3 sequences listed, approximately 20% were seen once; the top ten hold about 6.8%. The V gene end was trimmed by 3 bases and the J gene end by 4 bases; junction bases not matched to a gene: 9. The V gene's germline CDR1 is SGHDT and CDR2 YYEEEE. This CDR3 has 17 residues. The time point denotes: sample taken at primary tumor resection. Researchers sequenced whole RNA taken from tumor, nontumor lung or frozen PBMC without sorting.

J is TRBJ2-3 and V is TRBV5-6, with 12 bases that match TRBD2. Material: PBMCs, obtained at surgery. The receptor's source is a male donor with early-stage non-small cell lung cancer. CDR3 coding DNA: TGTGCCAGCAGCTCCCCCCCGGGACTAGCGGGCTCAGATACGCAGTATTTT. It specifies CASSSPPGLAGSDTQYF.